This TCR beta chain was observed in a study of blood T cell repertoires in COVID-19. Only in-frame clones appear in the TCRdb table, and some are missing; sequencing was by immunoSEQ multiplex PCR. Among 150,000 to 200,000 clones listed, 88% were seen once. CDR1 is MNHEY, CDR2 SMNVEV, per germline (reference sequence). V lost 1 base and J 8 bases, leaving 12 bases between the germline ends. The CDR3 is 15 residues long. This receptor was taken from a human donor in a cohort sampled during active COVID-19. The J gene is TRBJ1-6, the V gene TRBV27; no firm D call. Sequenced sample: peripheral blood. CDR3 in DNA: TGTGCCAGCAGTTTATGGAGGGCCTTTGATTCACCCCTCCACTTT. Translation: CASSLWRAFDSPLHF.